A single sample gave rise to the 25 T cell receptor beta chains below, sequenced in a study of OX40 agonist ivuxolimab in advanced cancers. Using immunoSEQ multiplex PCR, the repertoire was profiled, and TCRdb retains in-frame clones only, with some absent. The repertoire holds 15,000 to 20,000 clones, with approximately 91% as singletons. The sequencing used CD4+ or CD8+ T cells sorted from blood, collected in a trial of the OX40 agonist ivuxolimab. The receptors shown here come from an adult with an advanced solid tumor such as melanoma, head and neck, liver or kidney cancer.

The rearrangement uses TRBV4-1 and TRBJ2-3; D is ambiguous. This CDR3 spans 13 amino acids. Germline CDR1 is MGHRA and CDR2 is YSYEKL. V dropped 3 bases and J dropped 4 bases, with 8 bases sitting between them. The CDR3 region is CASSQARADTQYF. CDR3 nucleotide sequence: TGCGCCAGCAGCCAGGCTAGGGCAGATACGCAGTATTTT.

The chain carries TRBV10-3 and TRBJ2-1; D ambiguous. Germline V gives CDR1 ENHRY, CDR2 SYGVKD. The CDR3 loop spans 9 amino acids. The V end was cut by 10 bases, the J end by 7 bases, with 5 bases between. CDR3: CARLNEQFF. The CDR3 nucleotides are TGTGCCAGGTTAAATGAGCAGTTCTTC.

The CDR3 coding sequence is TGTGCCAGCAGCCAAGAACAAGATCTGGAGGCCCAGTACTTC. Translated: CASSQEQDLEAQYF. The chain is built from TRBV4-2 and TRBJ2-5, with a possible D match to TRBD2 (5 bases). This CDR3 region has 14 residues. Trimming removed 0 bases from V and 9 bases from J, with 14 bases in between. Germline CDR1 and CDR2: LGHNA and YNFKEQ.

CDR3 region: CASSRLGKFF. The CDR3, as DNA: TGTGCCAGCAGTAGACTAGGAAAGTTCTTC. The chain links TRBV5-8 to TRBJ2-1; possible D gene TRBD2, 6 bases. V was clipped by 5 bases and J by 14 bases, with 11 bases between them. CDR3 length: 10 amino acids. Germline CDR1 and CDR2: SGHTS and YDEGEE.

This clone was seen a single time. This chain links TRBV29-1 with TRBJ2-7, with 8 bases identical to TRBD2. V was pared by 1 base and J by 3 bases, with 8 bases of the junction left unmatched. The germline V gene encodes CDR1 SQVTM and CDR2 ANQGSEA. CDR3 length: 15 residues. Written as DNA, the CDR3 is TGCAGCGTTGAAGCGGCGGGGGGCCAGGACTACGAGCAGTACTTC. This translates into CSVEAAGGQDYEQYF.

The genes are TRBV4-3 and TRBJ2-7; D unresolved. This CDR3 region has 15 residues. Deletions cut 1 base from V and 2 bases from J, with 12 bases between. Germline lookup yields CDR1 LGHNA and CDR2 YSLEER. As DNA, the CDR3 is TGCGCCAGCAGCCAAGGGCATGACATCACCTACGAGCAGTACTTC. It encodes CASSQGHDITYEQYF.

This rearrangement joins TRBV7-9 to TRBJ1-1; tentatively, D is TRBD1 (5 bases). Germline CDR1 is SEHNR and CDR2 is FQNEAQ (reference sequence). The CDR3 totals 14 residues. The V gene lost 2 bases and the J gene lost 0 bases, with 7 bases spanning the gap. The CDR3 protein is CASSLSGLNTEAFF. The CDR3 coding sequence is TGTGCCAGCAGCTTATCGGGACTGAACACTGAAGCTTTCTTT. Looking up the rest from reference TRBV7-9 and TRBJ1-1 gives the full variable domain: DTGVSQNPRHKITKRGQNVTFRCDPISEHNRLYWYRQTLGQGPEFLTYFQNEAQLEKSRLLSDRFSAERPKGSFSTLEIQRTEQGDSAMYLCASSLSGLNTEAFFGQGTRLTVV.

This clone was recorded once. The chain is built from TRBV30 and TRBJ1-2; TRBD1 might be the D (6 bases). The CDR3 consists of 13 residues. V was cut by 3 bases and J by 2 bases, with 10 bases left in between. Germline lookup yields CDR1 GTSNPN and CDR2 SVGIG (reference sequence). The CDR3: CAWRGDINYGYTF. The CDR3 bases are TGTGCCTGGAGGGGGGACATCAACTATGGCTACACCTTC.

The rearrangement joins TRBV27 to TRBJ2-5, with TRBD1 as a possible D gene (5 bases). Trimming took 6 bases from V and 4 from J, leaving 12 bases between them. Per germline, CDR1 MNHEY and CDR2 SMNVEV (reference sequence). The CDR3 runs 13 residues. Written as DNA, the CDR3 is TGTGCCAGCAGGCTAAACAGGAGAGAGACCCAGTACTTC. Translation: CASRLNRRETQYF.

This clone has more than one count but fewer than ten. The chain combines TRBV19 with TRBJ2-7, with 11 bases matching TRBD1. Germline CDR1 and CDR2: LNHDA and SQIVND (reference sequence). The trim removed 3 bases at V and 6 bases at J, leaving 1 base unmatched. This CDR3 region has 13 residues. CDR3 DNA sequence: TGTGCCAGTAGTATTGGGACAGGGGGCGAGCAGTACTTC. Its protein product is CASSIGTGGEQYF.

J is TRBJ2-1 and V is TRBV5-1; TRBD2 agrees at 13 bases. The CDR3 extends over 17 amino acids. CDR1 and CDR2 from the germline V gene are SGHRS and YFSETQ. V was clipped by 4 bases and J by 3 bases; unmatched bases: 7. CDR3 loop: CASSQGLAGFIYNEQFF. Here the CDR3 DNA reads TGCGCCAGCAGCCAGGGACTAGCGGGATTCATCTACAATGAGCAGTTCTTC.

The chain couples TRBV7-6 to TRBJ1-6; 9 positions agree with TRBD1. The V segment lost 6 bases and the J segment 10 bases; nucleotides outside the gene matches: 7. CDR1 and CDR2 (germline): SGHVS, FNYEAQ. The CDR3 consists of 14 residues. The CDR3 sequence is CASSSGTGTSPLHF. CDR3 coding DNA: TGTGCCAGCAGTTCCGGGACAGGGACCTCACCCCTCCACTTT.

The chain recombines TRBV9 with TRBJ2-1, with D hard to call. Germline lookup yields CDR1 SGDLS and CDR2 YYNGEE. The CDR3 runs 13 residues. Deletions cut 3 bases from V and 7 bases from J, with 11 bases between. CDR3 sequence reads: CASSEPNRNEQFF. In DNA, the CDR3 is TGTGCCAGCAGCGAACCGAACCGGAATGAGCAGTTCTTC.

The rearrangement links TRBV19 to TRBJ2-7; a weak D match, TRBD1 (5 bases). Trimming pared 8 bases from V and 5 bases from J, leaving 22 bases between. Per germline, CDR1 LNHDA and CDR2 SQIVND (reference sequence). The CDR3 runs to 15 residues. In DNA form, the CDR3 reads TGTGCCAGTTCCAGGGTGGGGTCAGGTTTCCACGAGCAGTACTTC. Encoded protein: CASSRVGSGFHEQYF.

The rearrangement joins TRBV9 to TRBJ2-3; maybe TRBD2 (5 bases). This CDR3 spans 17 amino acids. Germline V gives CDR1 SGDLS, CDR2 YYNGEE. V was shortened by 3 bases and J by 1 base, with 18 bases between the two germline ends. CDR3 protein: CASSDGEGGERTDTQYF. CDR3 DNA: TGTGCCAGCAGCGACGGTGAGGGTGGGGAACGCACAGATACGCAGTATTTT.

The genes are TRBV4-3 and TRBJ1-2; the D is unclear. V gave up 2 bases and J gave up 2 bases, with 15 bases separating them. The CDR3 is made up of 16 amino acids. The germline V gene has CDR1 LGHNA and CDR2 YSLEER. CDR3 nucleotides: TGCGCCAGCAGCCAATTCCCTTTGGGCAGGAACTATGGCTACACCTTC. As protein: CASSQFPLGRNYGYTF.

The chain has TRBV7-3 and TRBJ1-1; D call uncertain. Germline CDR1 SGHTA, CDR2 FQGTGA. The CDR3 covers 14 residues. V was trimmed by 1 base and J by 4 bases, leaving 10 bases between them. In DNA form, the CDR3 reads TGTGCCAGCAGCTTAAATGAGGGTGGCACTGAAGCTTTCTTT. It is translated as CASSLNEGGTEAFF. The complete variable domain, with remaining parts taken from reference TRBV7-3 and TRBJ1-1, reads GAGVSQTPSNKVTEKGKYVELRCDPISGHTALYWYRQSLGQGPEFLIYFQGTGAADDSGLPNDRFFAVRPEGSVSTLKIQRTERGDSAVYLCASSLNEGGTEAFFGQGTRLTVV.

This chain uses TRBV11-3 with TRBJ1-1, with D hard to call. Trimming removed 1 base at V and 0 bases at J, with 18 bases between. Germline assignment: CDR1 SGHNT and CDR2 YENEEA. The CDR3 is 18 residues long. The CDR3 here is CASSLVPPAEYMNTEAFF. The CDR3 coding sequence is TGTGCCAGCAGCTTAGTGCCCCCTGCCGAATACATGAACACTGAAGCTTTCTTT.

The chain has TRBV19 and TRBJ2-7; TRBD2 might be the D (6 bases). Looked up from germline, CDR1 is LNHDA and CDR2 is SQIVND (reference sequence). The CDR3 consists of 14 residues. The V gene lost 0 bases and the J gene lost 5 bases, with 11 bases spanning the gap. As DNA, the CDR3 is TGTGCCAGTAGTATAGACCTGGGGGGAAACGAGCAGTACTTC. This codes for CASSIDLGGNEQYF.

The gene calls are TRBV7-8 and TRBJ1-1, with a weak D call TRBD1 (5 bases). This CDR3 spans 19 amino acids. V lost 4 bases to trimming and J lost 1 base, with 25 bases between them. Germline CDR1 reads SGHVS; CDR2 reads FQNEAQ. Here the CDR3 reads CASSSIIGGERGWNTEAFF. Written as DNA, the CDR3 is TGTGCCAGCAGCTCTATTATCGGAGGGGAGAGAGGTTGGAACACTGAAGCTTTCTTT.

The rearrangement uses TRBV19 and TRBJ2-7, with D perhaps TRBD1 or TRBD2 (5 bases each). The CDR3 spans 13 residues. The germline CDR1 and CDR2 sequences are LNHDA and SQIVND (reference sequence). Trimming removed 5 bases from V and 11 bases from J, with 19 bases in between. DNA of the CDR3: TGTGCCAGTAGTCCCGGGGCCACGACGAGAGAGTACTTC. Protein: CASSPGATTREYF.

The CDR3 DNA sequence: TGTGCCAGCAGCTTAGTTACTAGCGGGACCCCCGAGTCGGGCTGGGAGACCCAGTACTTC. Protein sequence: CASSLVTSGTPESGWETQYF. This chain uses TRBV11-3 with TRBJ2-5; TRBD2 agrees at 10 bases. CDR3 length equals 20 residues. Germline trimming cut 1 base from V and 5 bases from J; bases unmatched to any gene: 19. Germline V gene sequence: CDR1 SGHNT, CDR2 YENEEA.

The rearrangement links TRBV19 to TRBJ2-3, with D possibly being TRBD2 (6 bases). The germline V gene encodes CDR1 LNHDA and CDR2 SQIVND (reference sequence). With 2 bases removed from V and 0 bases from J, the gap between germline ends came to 9 bases. The CDR3 length is 15 residues. CDR3 in amino acids: CASSIYLASTDTQYF. For the CDR3, the DNA is TGTGCCAGTAGTATATACCTAGCGAGCACAGATACGCAGTATTTT.

The rearrangement links TRBV7-8 to TRBJ2-3, with 7 bases lining up with TRBD2. Germline V gene data show CDR1 as SGHVS and CDR2 as FQNEAQ. V was pared by 3 bases and J by 2 bases, with 11 bases of the junction left unmatched. The CDR3 sequence is 17 residues long. CDR3 in DNA: TGTGCCAGCAGCTTCAGAACCGGGACTACGAACACAGATACGCAGTATTTT. Amino acid sequence: CASSFRTGTTNTDTQYF.

The chain is built from TRBV27 and TRBJ2-1, with 10 bases fitting TRBD1. Unmatched junction bases numbered 7, after V lost 6 bases and J lost 5 bases. This CDR3 is built from 15 residues. CDR1 MNHEY and CDR2 SMNVEV come from the germline V gene (reference sequence). CDR3 coding DNA: TGTGCCAGCAGCGCCGGGACAGGGGTCCACAATGAGCAGTTCTTC. As protein: CASSAGTGVHNEQFF.